This TCR beta chain was observed in a study of blood T cell repertoires in COVID-19. Clones were sequenced by immunoSEQ multiplex PCR, and TCRdb holds only the in-frame ones, with some missing. The sample shows 70,000 to 100,000 clones, roughly 70% of them seen only once. V shed 6 bases, J shed 9 bases, and the junction held 7 bases outside the gene matches. The CDR3 sequence is 13 residues long. Looked up from germline, CDR1 is SQVTM and CDR2 is ANQGSEA. The source material was peripheral blood. The TCR sequence derives from a woman in her sixties or seventies in a cohort sampled during active or convalescent COVID-19. The rearrangement uses TRBV29-1 and TRBJ1-6; 8 bases are a match to TRBD1. DNA for the CDR3: TGCAGCGTCGGGGACAGGTTTGGTTCACCCCTCCACTTT. It encodes CSVGDRFGSPLHF. The full variable domain, completed using reference TRBV29-1 and TRBJ1-6, is SAVISQKPSRDICQRGTSLTIQCQVDSQVTMMFWYRQQPGQSLTLIATANQGSEATYESGFVIDKFPISRPNLTFSTLTVSNMSPEDSSIYLCSVGDRFGSPLHFGNGTRLTVT.